Below, 27 T cell receptor beta chains from the same sample are listed, as sequenced in a study of OX40 agonist ivuxolimab in advanced cancers. Library preparation used the immunoSEQ multiplex PCR assay. TCRdb provides this immuneACCESS table in a form limited to in-frame rearrangements. Some clones are lacking; in checked studies, under half of them reflect an unresolved V gene, and why the rest are absent is not known. This sample comprises fewer than 120,000 clones, roughly nine tenths of them detected only once. 0.27% of the sample belongs to the ten largest clones. Sequenced here: CD4+ or CD8+ T cells sorted from blood, sampled in a trial of the OX40 agonist ivuxolimab. All receptors come from an adult with an advanced solid tumor such as melanoma, head and neck, liver or kidney cancer.

The V call is TRBV19, the J call TRBJ2-7; TRBD1 might be the D (6 bases). Germline CDR1 and CDR2: LNHDA and SQIVND (reference sequence). CDR3 length: 14 amino acids. V dropped 5 bases and J dropped 3 bases, with 14 bases sitting between them. The CDR3 bases are TGTGCCAGTAGTGTGGCAGGGGAAAACTACGAGCAGTACTTC. This sequence encodes CASSVAGENYEQYF.

The V call is TRBV7-8, the J call TRBJ1-1, with TRBD1 identical over 9 bases. The junction had 6 bases not matched to a gene; V was cut back by 5 bases and J by 5 bases. The CDR3 covers 14 residues. Germline assignment: CDR1 SGHVS and CDR2 FQNEAQ. CDR3 sequence: CASSQDRGGTEAFF. The CDR3 DNA is TGTGCCAGCAGCCAGGACAGGGGTGGTACTGAAGCTTTCTTT.

The rearrangement joins TRBV6-6 to TRBJ1-1, with D possibly matching TRBD1 (5 bases). The CDR3 consists of 14 residues. The V gene lost 6 bases and the J gene lost 5 bases, with 16 bases spanning the gap. From germline, CDR1 is MNHNY and CDR2 SVGAGI (reference sequence). CDR3 protein: CASSLQVKGTEAFF. The DNA for the CDR3 is TGTGCCAGCAGCCTACAGGTTAAAGGGACTGAAGCTTTCTTT.

V gene TRBV5-6 combines with J gene TRBJ1-2; D is possibly TRBD1 (6 bases). The CDR3 is 15 amino acids. V lost 2 bases and J lost 4, with 15 bases in between. Germline CDR1 SGHDT, CDR2 YYEEEE. The CDR3 protein is CASSFTGYSGYGYTF. The CDR3 DNA follows: TGTGCCAGCAGCTTTACAGGGTATAGCGGCTATGGCTACACCTTC.

The chain is built from TRBV5-1 and TRBJ2-6; 8 bases line up with TRBD1. CDR1 SGHRS and CDR2 YFSETQ come from the germline V gene. This CDR3 has 17 residues. With V trimmed by 4 bases and J by 2 bases, 8 bases remained unmatched. The CDR3: CASSISPQGAGANVLTF. In nucleotides, the CDR3 is TGCGCCAGCAGCATTTCTCCACAGGGGGCTGGGGCCAACGTCCTGACTTTC.

The chain uses TRBV6-5 and TRBJ1-1; D might be TRBD1 (6 bases). Trimming removed 2 bases from V and 9 bases from J, with 13 bases in between. Germline CDR1 is MNHEY and CDR2 is SVGAGI. This CDR3 has 13 amino acids. CDR3 nucleotides: TGTGCCAGCAGTTACCAGGGGTCGGGTCAAGCTTTCTTT. Its protein is CASSYQGSGQAFF.

The chain recombines TRBV5-1 with TRBJ2-7; D unresolved. This CDR3 is 13 amino acids long. Germline CDR1 SGHRS, CDR2 YFSETQ. V dropped 1 base and J dropped 6 bases, with 11 bases sitting between them. CDR3 residues: CASSLLTLGEQYF. In DNA, the CDR3 is TGCGCCAGCAGCTTGCTCACCCTCGGCGAGCAGTACTTC. Full variable domain (missing parts from reference TRBV5-1 and TRBJ2-7): KAGVTQTPRYLIKTRGQQVTLSCSPISGHRSVSWYQQTPGQGLQFLFEYFSETQRNKGNFPGRFSGRQFSNSRSEMNVSTLELGDSALYLCASSLLTLGEQYFGPGTRLTVT.

The rearrangement joins TRBV7-3 to TRBJ2-7; D gene ambiguous. The length of the CDR3 is 13 residues. Germline lookup yields CDR1 SGHTA and CDR2 FQGTGA. The V and J ends lost 2 bases and 3 bases respectively, with 8 bases between them. The CDR3 loop is CASSLGNNYEQYF. The CDR3 coding sequence is TGTGCCAGCAGCTTAGGGAATAACTACGAGCAGTACTTC.

The rearrangement uses TRBV9 and TRBJ2-5, with 7 bases lining up with TRBD1. The CDR3 contains 13 residues. The J segment lost 3 bases and the V segment lost 4 bases, leaving 3 bases of the junction unmatched. Germline loops: CDR1 SGDLS, CDR2 YYNGEE. The CDR3 bases are TGTGCCAGCAGCCCGGGACAGAAAGAGACCCAGTACTTC. This encodes CASSPGQKETQYF.

Here the CDR3 DNA reads TGTGCCAGCAGCCAAGCTAGGGAGGCCGAACAGCAGTTCTTC. Its translation is CASSQAREAEQQFF. This sequence joins TRBV14 and TRBJ2-1; perhaps TRBD2 as D (6 bases). Looked up from germline, CDR1 is SGHDN and CDR2 is FVKESK. V lost 1 base to trimming and J lost 11 bases, with 15 bases between them. The length of the CDR3 is 14 residues.

For this clone: The same CDR3 also results from other DNA sequences found in this sample. J is TRBJ2-7 and V is TRBV20-1, with D maybe TRBD1 (6 bases). The CDR3 covers 11 residues. Germline assignment: CDR1 DFQATT and CDR2 SNEGSKA (reference sequence). With 5 bases removed from V and 3 bases from J, the gap between germline ends came to 8 bases. CDR3 nucleotide sequence: TGCAGTGCTGCGGACAGCTACGAGCAGTACTTC. This gives the protein CSAADSYEQYF.

The chain is built from TRBV30 and TRBJ1-5; the D gene is possibly TRBD1 (5 bases). There are 14 residues in the CDR3. The V end was cut by 5 bases, the J end by 0 bases, with 11 bases between. The V gene's germline CDR1 is GTSNPN and CDR2 SVGIG (reference sequence). The CDR3 region is CAWATDHSNQPQHF. The DNA for the CDR3 is TGTGCCTGGGCGACAGATCATAGCAATCAGCCCCAGCATTTT.

The genes are TRBV2 and TRBJ1-2, with D hard to call. The length of the CDR3 is 13 residues. V lost 3 bases and J 0 bases, leaving 5 bases between the germline ends. The germline V gene encodes CDR1 SNHLY and CDR2 FYNNEI. DNA for the CDR3: TGTGCCAGCAGTGAGAGAACTAACTATGGCTACACCTTC. Protein sequence: CASSERTNYGYTF.

The rearrangement links TRBV5-1 to TRBJ1-4; D gene uncertain. CDR1 SGHRS and CDR2 YFSETQ come from the germline V gene. The CDR3 totals 15 residues. The V end lost 0 bases, the J end lost 0 bases, and 6 bases lay between the germline ends. The CDR3 spells CASSLAGSTNEKLFF. Here the CDR3 DNA reads TGCGCCAGCAGCTTGGCCGGGTCAACTAATGAAAAACTGTTTTTT.

The chain links TRBV5-1 to TRBJ2-5; 7 bases line up with TRBD1. Germline assignment: CDR1 SGHRS and CDR2 YFSETQ. V trimming: 3 bases; J trimming: 2 bases; junction bases outside the gene matches: 1. CDR3 length equals 13 residues. In DNA, the CDR3 is TGCGCCAGCAGCTCGGGACAGCAAGAGACCCAGTACTTC. Protein sequence: CASSSGQQETQYF.

The chain couples TRBV5-4 to TRBJ1-3, with D perhaps matching TRBD1 (5 bases). The V and J ends lost 0 bases and 0 bases respectively, with 19 bases between them. The germline CDR1 and CDR2 sequences are SGHNT and YYREEE (reference sequence). The CDR3 has 19 residues. The CDR3 loop is CASSLGPRPRGYSGNTIYF. DNA for the CDR3: TGTGCCAGCAGCTTGGGACCCAGGCCTCGGGGGTACTCTGGAAACACCATATATTTT. Variable domain in full (rest from reference TRBV5-4 and TRBJ1-3): ETGVTQSPTHLIKTRGQQVTLRCSSQSGHNTVSWYQQALGQGPQFIFQYYREEENGRGNFPPRFSGLQFPNYSSELNVNALELDDSALYLCASSLGPRPRGYSGNTIYFGEGSWLTVV.

This chain connects TRBV4-1 to TRBJ1-6; a possible D gene is TRBD1 (6 bases). V lost 4 bases and J lost 10, with 14 bases in between. This CDR3 spans 14 amino acids. Germline CDR1 reads MGHRA; CDR2 reads YSYEKL. The CDR3 loop is CASSRGGSRSPLHF. The CDR3 region has the DNA TGCGCCAGCAGCCGAGGGGGGAGTAGGTCACCCCTCCACTTT.

The CDR3, as DNA: TGTGCCAGCAGCTTAGTCTTCGGGACAGATAATTCACCCCTCCACTTT. Translated: CASSLVFGTDNSPLHF. This chain joins TRBV7-9 and TRBJ1-6, with TRBD1 matching 7 bases. The CDR3 is 16 amino acids. The V gene's germline CDR1 is SEHNR and CDR2 FQNEAQ (reference sequence). V lost 1 base, J lost 5 bases, and 5 bases stayed unmatched.

This clone was seen just once. The chain is built from TRBV9 and TRBJ2-3; D is possibly TRBD1 (6 bases). This CDR3 spans 16 amino acids. V lost 4 bases, J lost 3 bases, and 18 bases lay in between. Germline CDR1 is SGDLS and CDR2 is YYNGEE. The CDR3 protein is CASSPAEGQPTDTQYF. DNA for the CDR3: TGTGCCAGCAGCCCCGCGGAAGGACAGCCTACAGATACGCAGTATTTT.

This chain joins TRBV5-4 and TRBJ1-1, with TRBD1 identical over 12 bases. Trimming at V came to 3 bases and at J to 7 bases, leaving 4 bases not matched to a gene. Germline V gene lookup returns CDR1 SGHNT and CDR2 YYREEE (reference sequence). The CDR3 is 14 residues long. CDR3: CASSWDRGLGEAFF. The CDR3 region has the DNA TGTGCCAGCAGCTGGGACAGGGGGCTGGGTGAAGCTTTCTTT.

V gene TRBV7-2 combines with J gene TRBJ1-5; 11 positions agree with TRBD1. Per the germline V gene, CDR1 is SGHTA and CDR2 is FQGNSA. CDR3 length: 17 amino acids. V trimming: 1 base; J trimming: 7 bases; junction bases outside the gene matches: 9. CDR3: CASSLVGTGGTRQPQHF. CDR3 in DNA: TGTGCCAGCAGCTTAGTGGGGACAGGGGGTACTCGGCAGCCCCAGCATTTT.

As for this clone: This sample includes further DNA sequences coding for the same CDR3. The CDR3 coding sequence is TGTGCCAGCAGTGAACAGGGAAGTTTTGGGACAGATACGCAGTATTTT. Its translation is CASSEQGSFGTDTQYF. This rearrangement joins TRBV28 to TRBJ2-3, with D tentatively TRBD1 (6 bases). The CDR3 is 16 amino acids. Trimming pared 5 bases from V and 3 bases from J, leaving 18 bases between. The germline CDR1 and CDR2 sequences are MDHEN and SYDVKM.

The rearrangement links TRBV28 to TRBJ2-7; perhaps TRBD1 as D (6 bases). Trimming removed 3 bases at V and 4 bases at J, with 13 bases between. Germline CDR1 and CDR2: MDHEN and SYDVKM. The CDR3 has 14 residues. The CDR3 DNA sequence: TGTGCCAGCAGTTTTAACAGGGTAGCGTACGAGCAGTACTTC. This encodes CASSFNRVAYEQYF.

The chain uses TRBV9 and TRBJ1-4; D is possibly TRBD1 (6 bases). This CDR3 spans 16 amino acids. Trimming took 2 bases from V and 4 from J, leaving 15 bases between them. Germline V lookup: CDR1 SGDLS, CDR2 YYNGEE. As DNA, the CDR3 is TGTGCCAGCAGCGTTACAGGGTCGGGAGGTAATGAAAAACTGTTTTTT. Its protein is CASSVTGSGGNEKLFF.

On this clone itself: An end of the junction differs from the germline gene, which may be a read error. The V gene is TRBV30, the J gene TRBJ1-2; no clear D. CDR3 length: 14 residues. Germline loops: CDR1 GTSNPN, CDR2 SVGIG (reference sequence). The CDR3: CAWSRGYGGYDYTF. In nucleotides, the CDR3 is TGTGCCTGGAGTCGAGGGTATGGAGGCTATGACTACACCTTC.

The CDR3 reads CATRTGDSYEQYF. The CDR3 bases are TGTGCCACGCGGACAGGCGACTCCTACGAGCAGTACTTC. The chain joins TRBV6-5 to TRBJ2-7, with 7 bases that match TRBD1. With V trimmed by 10 bases and J by 0 bases, 6 bases remained unmatched. This CDR3 contains 13 residues. Germline V gene sequence: CDR1 MNHEY, CDR2 SVGAGI.

The V gene is TRBV4-3, the J gene TRBJ1-2, with D possibly matching TRBD1 (6 bases). The V and J ends lost 0 bases and 5 bases respectively, with 13 bases between them. The CDR3 is made up of 15 amino acids. Germline V lookup: CDR1 LGHNA, CDR2 YSLEER. The CDR3 region has the DNA TGCGCCAGCAGCCAAGACCGGGGGCAGGGATATGGCTACACCTTC. Protein sequence: CASSQDRGQGYGYTF.